Listed below are T cell receptor beta chains from one sample, sequenced in a study of blood T cell repertoires in COVID-19. Measured with immunoSEQ multiplex PCR; TCRdb has only the in-frame clones, and not every one. The table has about 250,000 clones, about four fifths seen once. Sequenced sample: PBMCs or T cells enriched from blood (not recorded which). Source of these receptors: a woman aged 40 to 50 who had been exposed to COVID-19. CDR3s include the opening cysteine and the closing phenylalanine or tryptophan. The order of the fields is D gene, V gene, clone size, J gene, CDR3 protein, CDR3 DNA. A D gene is named only where the DNA matches it firmly. Clone size is given for some rows only: seen once, a few or many times, or a class if the clone is expanded.

D gene: TRBD1; V gene: TRBV19; clone size: .; J gene: TRBJ1-6; CDR3 protein: CASKLTGDFSPLHF; CDR3 DNA: TGTGCCAGTAAGCTGACAGGGGATTTTTCACCCCTCCACTTT
D gene: TRBD1; V gene: TRBV5-3; clone size: .; J gene: TRBJ1-5; CDR3 protein: CARRVGQGQYSNQPQHF; CDR3 DNA: TGTGCCAGAAGGGTAGGACAGGGACAGTATAGCAATCAGCCCCAGCATTTT
D gene: .; V gene: TRBV7-3; clone size: once; J gene: TRBJ2-3; CDR3 protein: CASSPIGPGRYLTDTQYF; CDR3 DNA: TGTGCCAGCAGCCCCATCGGGCCCGGGAGATACTTGACAGATACGCAGTATTTT
D gene: .; V gene: TRBV5-1; clone size: .; J gene: TRBJ1-6; CDR3 protein: CASSPEAARPNSPLHF; CDR3 DNA: TGCGCCAGCAGCCCGGAGGCGGCACGGCCTAATTCACCCCTCCACTTT
D gene: TRBD1; V gene: TRBV27; clone size: .; J gene: TRBJ1-4; CDR3 protein: CASRDRLIEKLFF; CDR3 DNA: TGTGCCAGCCGGGACAGGCTAATTGAAAAACTGTTTTTT
D gene: TRBD1; V gene: TRBV9; clone size: .; J gene: TRBJ2-1; CDR3 protein: CASSADRATYNEQFF; CDR3 DNA: TGTGCCAGCAGCGCGGACAGGGCAACCTACAATGAGCAGTTCTTC
D gene: TRBD1; V gene: TRBV2; clone size: .; J gene: TRBJ2-7; CDR3 protein: CASTWGTGELDEQYF; CDR3 DNA: TGTGCCAGCACCTGGGGGACAGGGGAGTTGGACGAGCAGTACTTC
D gene: .; V gene: TRBV5-4; clone size: .; J gene: TRBJ2-7; CDR3 protein: CASSLAQTGAYEQYF; CDR3 DNA: TGTGCCAGCAGCTTGGCCCAGACAGGAGCCTACGAGCAGTACTTC
D gene: .; V gene: TRBV7-3; clone size: .; J gene: TRBJ2-3; CDR3 protein: CASSPPEGRDTQYF; CDR3 DNA: TGTGCCAGCAGCCCCCCCGAGGGCCGGGATACGCAGTATTTT
D gene: TRBD1; V gene: TRBV28; clone size: .; J gene: TRBJ1-2; CDR3 protein: CASSWDSYGYTF; CDR3 DNA: TGTGCCAGCAGTTGGGACAGCTATGGCTACACCTTC
D gene: TRBD1; V gene: TRBV5-1; clone size: .; J gene: TRBJ2-7; CDR3 protein: CASSRTGGPYEQYF; CDR3 DNA: TGCGCCAGCAGCCGGACAGGGGGCCCCTACGAGCAGTACTTC
D gene: .; V gene: TRBV4-1; clone size: .; J gene: TRBJ1-5; CDR3 protein: CASSQDGIGGQPQHF; CDR3 DNA: TGCGCCAGCAGCCAAGATGGGATCGGGGGTCAGCCCCAGCATTTT
D gene: .; V gene: TRBV5-1; clone size: .; J gene: TRBJ2-7; CDR3 protein: CASSLAAGSWSDEQYF; CDR3 DNA: TGCGCCAGCAGCTTGGCCGCCGGGTCATGGTCGGACGAGCAGTACTTC
D gene: TRBD1; V gene: TRBV2; clone size: .; J gene: TRBJ1-6; CDR3 protein: CASNPGTGYNSPLHF; CDR3 DNA: TGTGCCAGCAACCCCGGGACAGGGTACAATTCACCCCTCCACTTT
D gene: .; V gene: TRBV5-1; clone size: .; J gene: TRBJ1-2; CDR3 protein: CAPIPSYTF; CDR3 DNA: TGCGCCCCCATCCCCAGCTACACCTTC
D gene: .; V gene: TRBV2; clone size: few; J gene: TRBJ2-3; CDR3 protein: CASRFGGGTDTQYF; CDR3 DNA: TGTGCCAGCCGCTTCGGGGGAGGCACAGATACGCAGTATTTT
D gene: .; V gene: TRBV20-1; clone size: .; J gene: TRBJ1-2; CDR3 protein: CTTGTSNGYTF; CDR3 DNA: TGCACCACCGGGACATCTAATGGCTACACCTTC
D gene: TRBD2; V gene: TRBV7-9; clone size: once; J gene: TRBJ2-3; CDR3 protein: CASSPSGGPTDTQYF; CDR3 DNA: TGTGCCAGCAGCCCTAGCGGGGGGCCCACAGATACGCAGTATTTT
D gene: .; V gene: TRBV4-3; clone size: .; J gene: TRBJ2-2; CDR3 protein: CASSQVLNREGGELFF; CDR3 DNA: TGCGCCAGCAGCCAAGTCCTTAACAGGGAGGGCGGGGAGCTGTTTTTT
D gene: .; V gene: TRBV28; clone size: .; J gene: TRBJ2-3; CDR3 protein: CASSLGGVFTDTQYF; CDR3 DNA: TGTGCCAGCAGTTTAGGAGGGGTCTTCACAGATACGCAGTATTTT
D gene: .; V gene: TRBV2; clone size: .; J gene: TRBJ2-7; CDR3 protein: CASSQDYEQYF; CDR3 DNA: TGTGCCAGCAGCCAGGATTACGAGCAGTACTTC
D gene: .; V gene: TRBV13; clone size: few; J gene: TRBJ1-1; CDR3 protein: CASREPGAEAFF; CDR3 DNA: TGTGCCAGCAGAGAACCAGGGGCTGAAGCTTTCTTT